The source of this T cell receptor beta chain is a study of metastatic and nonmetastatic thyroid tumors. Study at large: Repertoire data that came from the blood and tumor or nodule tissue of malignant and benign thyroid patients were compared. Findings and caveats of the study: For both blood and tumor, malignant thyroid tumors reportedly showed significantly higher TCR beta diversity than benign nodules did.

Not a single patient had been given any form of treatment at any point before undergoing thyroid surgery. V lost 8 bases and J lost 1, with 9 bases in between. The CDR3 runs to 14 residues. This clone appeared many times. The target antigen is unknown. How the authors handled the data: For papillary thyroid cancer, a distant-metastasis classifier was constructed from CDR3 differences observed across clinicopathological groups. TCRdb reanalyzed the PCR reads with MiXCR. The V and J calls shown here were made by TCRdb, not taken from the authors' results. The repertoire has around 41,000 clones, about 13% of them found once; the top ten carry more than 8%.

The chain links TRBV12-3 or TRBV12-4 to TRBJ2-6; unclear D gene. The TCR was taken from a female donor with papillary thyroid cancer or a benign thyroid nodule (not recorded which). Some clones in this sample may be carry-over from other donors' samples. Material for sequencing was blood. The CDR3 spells CASSPRSGANVLTF. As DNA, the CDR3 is TGTGCCAGCTCCCCCCGATCTGGGGCCAACGTCCTGACTTTC.